The table lists the clone carrying this TCR beta chain with many counts. The antigen is not known. Trimming took 5 bases from V and 2 from J; bases not matched to a gene: 4. Germline V gives CDR1 SEHNR, CDR2 FQNEAQ (reference sequence). The CDR3 sequence is 14 residues long. The TCRbeta library was prepared with unique molecular identifiers. TCRdb independently ran MiXCR on the PCR reads; one entry per CDR3 protein. The data contain 60,000 or so distinct CDR3 sequences, 44% of them singletons. The data originate from a study of T-cell reconstitution after alpha-beta-depleted transplantation in children. Study-wide results and limits: T-cell counts and diversity were attributed mostly to newly produced T cells one year after transplant.

The sample consisted of PBMCs, mostly from graft donor cells, taken 360 days after TCRalphabeta/CD19-depleted stem cell transplant. The clonotype comes from a male patient younger than 18 who had a stem cell transplant for acute lymphoblastic leukemia, so the T cells may come from the graft donor. The chain carries TRBV7-9 and TRBJ2-5, with TRBD1 matching over 8 bases. CDR3 in amino acids: CASSIDRGQETQYF. CDR3 DNA: TGTGCCAGCAGCATAGACAGGGGTCAAGAGACCCAGTACTTC.